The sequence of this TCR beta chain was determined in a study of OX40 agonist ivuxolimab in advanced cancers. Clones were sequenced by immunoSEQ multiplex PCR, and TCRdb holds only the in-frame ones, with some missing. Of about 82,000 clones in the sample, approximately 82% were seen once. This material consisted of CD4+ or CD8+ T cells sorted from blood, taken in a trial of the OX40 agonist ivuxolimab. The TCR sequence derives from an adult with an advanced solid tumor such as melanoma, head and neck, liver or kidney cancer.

CDR3 in DNA: TGTGCCAGCAGCCGGGACTATGGCTACACCTTC. This encodes CASSRDYGYTF. The chain has TRBV7-9 and TRBJ1-2; the D is unclear. The germline CDR1 and CDR2 sequences are SEHNR and FQNEAQ (reference sequence). V lost 5 bases to trimming and J lost 3 bases, with 4 bases between them. CDR3 length equals 11 residues.